This T cell receptor beta chain was captured in a study of response to subunit inactivated influenza vaccine. TCRdb reanalysed the RT-PCR reads using MiXCR and keeps one entry per CDR3 protein. Of about 190,000 distinct CDR3 sequences detected, roughly an eighth appear once; the ten largest clones hold 20% to 30%. CDR3 length: 12 amino acids. With 0 bases removed from V and 7 bases from J, the gap between germline ends came to 7 bases. The germline gives CDR1 MNHEY, CDR2 SVGAGI. General study results and limits: Each seasonal influenza vaccination, the authors suggested, recruits few new T cells.

This clonotype was seen only a few times. Its target is not known. The sequence came from a man aged 50-59 years who received an inactivated influenza vaccine. V and J are TRBV6-5 and TRBJ2-7, with a possible D match to TRBD2 (6 bases). Specimen: CD8+ T cells sorted from PBMCs, collected 4 to 6 days after vaccination. The CDR3 reads CASSYSGREQYF. The CDR3 bases are TGTGCCAGCAGTTACTCAGGGAGGGAGCAGTACTTC.